These 7 T cell receptor beta chains came from one sample sequenced in a study of siplizumab effects on memory and regulatory T cells. Generated by immunoSEQ multiplex PCR, the TCRdb table keeps only in-frame clones and is missing some. Of approximately 100,000 clones in the sample, 85% to 95% were seen once. Sequencing was carried out using non-Treg CD4+ T cells sorted from blood. The receptors were gathered from a human donor in good health.

V usage is TRBV10-3 and J usage is TRBJ2-3; 7 bases align to TRBD2. CDR3 length: 17 residues. V shed 3 bases, J shed 6 bases, and the junction held 15 bases outside the gene matches. Germline V gene lookup returns CDR1 ENHRY and CDR2 SYGVKD. CDR3 DNA sequence: TGTGCCATCAGTGACCTCGGGGGGAGGGGCCCCTCGGATACGCAGTATTTT. Amino acid sequence: CAISDLGGRGPSDTQYF.

The chain combines TRBV25-1 with TRBJ1-6, with TRBD1 matching 7 bases. J was trimmed by 7 bases and V by 4 bases; bases with no gene match: 7. The CDR3 runs 15 residues. The V gene's germline CDR1 is MGHDK and CDR2 SYGVNS. The DNA of the CDR3 is TGTGCCAGCAGTGGTGAGGACAGGATCAATTCACCCCTCCACTTT. Its translation: CASSGEDRINSPLHF.

The V gene is TRBV5-1, the J gene TRBJ2-5; either TRBD1 or TRBD2 may fit D (5 bases each). The CDR3 loop spans 14 amino acids. CDR1 SGHRS and CDR2 YFSETQ come from the germline V gene. V was shortened by 3 bases and J by 2 bases, with 11 bases between the two germline ends. CDR3 protein: CASSWPGPQETQYF. DNA of the CDR3: TGCGCCAGCAGCTGGCCGGGACCACAAGAGACCCAGTACTTC.

This chain uses TRBV27 with TRBJ2-1; perhaps TRBD2 as D (5 bases). V was pared by 6 bases and J by 6 bases, with 12 bases between. The germline V gene has CDR1 MNHEY and CDR2 SMNVEV (reference sequence). The CDR3 spans 13 residues. CDR3 loop: CASSLVRGNEQFF. CDR3 DNA: TGTGCCAGCAGCCTAGTCCGGGGCAATGAGCAGTTCTTC.

The rearrangement uses TRBV11-3 and TRBJ2-5, with 9 bases lining up with TRBD2. TRBJ2-7 explains the end of the DNA better; the J call may be wrong. Germline CDR1 SGHNT, CDR2 YENEEA. This CDR3 has 16 residues. CDR3 region: CASSPRSGRRSYEQYF. CDR3 bases: TGTGCCAGCAGCCCCCGAAGCGGGAGGCGTTCCTACGAGCAGTACTTC.

The V call is TRBV2, the J call TRBJ2-5, with a weak D call TRBD2 (5 bases). The DNA end favors TRBJ2-7, so the J call may be wrong. The germline V gene has CDR1 SNHLY and CDR2 FYNNEI. The CDR3 totals 14 residues. This CDR3 is CASRTSGSSAEQYF. In nucleotides, the CDR3 is TGTGCCAGCAGGACATCTGGGAGCTCAGCCGAGCAGTACTTC.

This rearrangement joins TRBV5-4 to TRBJ2-2; a weak D match, TRBD1 (6 bases). Germline V gene lookup returns CDR1 SGHNT and CDR2 YYREEE (reference sequence). The CDR3 sequence is 15 residues long. The ends were cut back, 2 bases at V and 4 bases at J, with 12 bases in the middle. The DNA of the CDR3 is TGTGCCAGCAGCTTTACCAGGGGCGGCACCGGGGAGCTGTTTTTT. Translating gives CASSFTRGGTGELFF.